This T cell receptor beta chain is from a study of CD8 T cells in Susac syndrome. This CDR3 contains 16 residues. The V gene's germline CDR1 is MNHEY and CDR2 SMNVEV (reference sequence). Deletions cut 5 bases from V and 2 bases from J, with 16 bases between. The sequenced target, TCR beta, came from blood CD8+ and CD4+ T cells. The multiple sclerosis controls were treatment-naive patients with relapsing-remitting disease that was stable or active. Findings and limits, study-wide: An acknowledgment was made by the study that its TCR sequencing and HLA analysis involved relatively few individuals.

The RNA input was about 0.5 to 1 ug, and it was reverse transcribed with random hexamers. By means of immunoSEQ multiplex PCR, TCR beta CDR3 spanning 54 Vbeta and 13 Jbeta underwent amplification. MiXCR was run by TCRdb on the immunoSEQ multiplex PCR reads, yielding one entry per CDR3 protein. The sample records about 430,000 distinct CDR3 sequences, around 83% being singletons. In regard to this clonotype: The antigen remains unidentified.

This rearrangement joins TRBV27 to TRBJ2-1, with D possibly called TRBD1 or TRBD2 (6 bases each). The origin of this receptor is a human donor with multiple sclerosis. The sample was CD8+ T cells from PBMCs. For the CDR3, the DNA is TGTGCCAGCAGTGGACTCAAGGGGGGCACCTACAATGAGCAGTTCTTC. The encoded protein is CASSGLKGGTYNEQFF.